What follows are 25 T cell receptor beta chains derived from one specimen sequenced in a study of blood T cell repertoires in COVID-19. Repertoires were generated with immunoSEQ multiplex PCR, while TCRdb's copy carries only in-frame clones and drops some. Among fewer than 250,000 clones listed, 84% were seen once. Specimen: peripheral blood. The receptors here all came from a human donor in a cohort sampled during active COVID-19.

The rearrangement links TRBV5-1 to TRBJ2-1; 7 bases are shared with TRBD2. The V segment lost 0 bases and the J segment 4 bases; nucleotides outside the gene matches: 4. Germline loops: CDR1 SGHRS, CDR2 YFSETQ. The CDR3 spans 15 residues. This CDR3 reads CASSLVGRLYNEQFF. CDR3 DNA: TGCGCCAGCAGCTTGGTCGGGAGGCTATACAATGAGCAGTTCTTC.

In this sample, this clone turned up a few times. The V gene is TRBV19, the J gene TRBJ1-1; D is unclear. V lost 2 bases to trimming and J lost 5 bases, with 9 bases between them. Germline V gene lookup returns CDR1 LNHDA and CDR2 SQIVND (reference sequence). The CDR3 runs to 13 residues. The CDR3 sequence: CASSISVTTEAFF. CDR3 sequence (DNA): TGTGCCAGTAGTATATCCGTTACTACTGAAGCTTTCTTT.

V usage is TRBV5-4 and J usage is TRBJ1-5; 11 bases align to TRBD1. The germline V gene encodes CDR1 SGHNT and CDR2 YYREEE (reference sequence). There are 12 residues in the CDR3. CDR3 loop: CAAGQGDQPQHF. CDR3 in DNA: TGTGCAGCGGGACAGGGGGATCAGCCCCAGCATTTT.

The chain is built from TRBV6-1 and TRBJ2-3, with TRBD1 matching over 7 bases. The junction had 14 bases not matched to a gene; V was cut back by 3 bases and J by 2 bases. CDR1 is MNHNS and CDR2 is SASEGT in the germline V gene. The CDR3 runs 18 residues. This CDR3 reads CASSELWGQSFSTDTQYF. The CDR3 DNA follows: TGTGCCAGCAGTGAGTTATGGGGACAGTCCTTCTCCACAGATACGCAGTATTTT.

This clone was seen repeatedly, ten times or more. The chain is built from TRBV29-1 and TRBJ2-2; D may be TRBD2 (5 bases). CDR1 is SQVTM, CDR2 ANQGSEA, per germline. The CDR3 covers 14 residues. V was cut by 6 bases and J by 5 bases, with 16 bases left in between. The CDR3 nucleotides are TGCAGCGTCCGCAGCGGAGGTCGGACCGGGGAGCTGTTTTTT. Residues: CSVRSGGRTGELFF.

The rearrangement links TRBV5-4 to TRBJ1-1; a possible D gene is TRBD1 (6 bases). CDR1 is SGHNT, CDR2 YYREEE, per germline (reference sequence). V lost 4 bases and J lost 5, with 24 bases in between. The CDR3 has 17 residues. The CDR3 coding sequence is TGTGCCAGCAGCCCCGGATTGTCCGGGGGGCTGGGGACTGAAGCTTTCTTT. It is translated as CASSPGLSGGLGTEAFF. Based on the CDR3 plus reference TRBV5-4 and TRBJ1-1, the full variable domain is ETGVTQSPTHLIKTRGQQVTLRCSSQSGHNTVSWYQQALGQGPQFIFQYYREEENGRGNFPPRFSGLQFPNYSSELNVNALELDDSALYLCASSPGLSGGLGTEAFFGQGTRLTVV.

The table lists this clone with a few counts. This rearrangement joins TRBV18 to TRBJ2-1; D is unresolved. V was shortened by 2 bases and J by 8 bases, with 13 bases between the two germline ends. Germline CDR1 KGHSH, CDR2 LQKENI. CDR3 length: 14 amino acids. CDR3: CASSPEMLLDEQFF. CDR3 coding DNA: TGTGCCAGCTCACCAGAGATGCTTTTGGATGAGCAGTTCTTC. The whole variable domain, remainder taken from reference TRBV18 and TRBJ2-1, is NAGVMQNPRHLVRRRGQEARLRCSPMKGHSHVYWYRQLPEEGLKFMVYLQKENIIDESGMPKERFSAEFPKEGPSILRIQQVVRGDSAAYFCASSPEMLLDEQFFGPGTRLTVL.

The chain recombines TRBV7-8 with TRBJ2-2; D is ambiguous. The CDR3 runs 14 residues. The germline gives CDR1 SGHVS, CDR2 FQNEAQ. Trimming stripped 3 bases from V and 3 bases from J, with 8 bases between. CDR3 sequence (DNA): TGTGCCAGCAGCTTGGGCAGCTACACCGGGGAGCTGTTTTTT. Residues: CASSLGSYTGELFF.

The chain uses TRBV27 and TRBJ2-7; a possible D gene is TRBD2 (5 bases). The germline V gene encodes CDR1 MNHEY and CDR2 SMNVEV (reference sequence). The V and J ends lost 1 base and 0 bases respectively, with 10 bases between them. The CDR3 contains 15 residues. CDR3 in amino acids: CASSLYRGSSYEQYF. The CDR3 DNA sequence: TGTGCCAGCAGTTTATACCGGGGAAGCTCCTACGAGCAGTACTTC.

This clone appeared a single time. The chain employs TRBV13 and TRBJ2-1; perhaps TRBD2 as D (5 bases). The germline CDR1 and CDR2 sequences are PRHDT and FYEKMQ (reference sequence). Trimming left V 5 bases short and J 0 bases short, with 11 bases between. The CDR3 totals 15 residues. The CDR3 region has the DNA TGTGCCAGCAGCCTGGAGCGGAGCTCCTACAATGAGCAGTTCTTC. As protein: CASSLERSSYNEQFF.

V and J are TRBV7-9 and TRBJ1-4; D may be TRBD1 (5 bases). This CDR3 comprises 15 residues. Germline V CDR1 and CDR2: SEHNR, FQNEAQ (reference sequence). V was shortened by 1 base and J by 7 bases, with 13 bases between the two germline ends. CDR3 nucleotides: TGTGCCAGCAGCTTAGTAGGGGAAAGTTTTGAAAAACTGTTTTTT. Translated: CASSLVGESFEKLFF.

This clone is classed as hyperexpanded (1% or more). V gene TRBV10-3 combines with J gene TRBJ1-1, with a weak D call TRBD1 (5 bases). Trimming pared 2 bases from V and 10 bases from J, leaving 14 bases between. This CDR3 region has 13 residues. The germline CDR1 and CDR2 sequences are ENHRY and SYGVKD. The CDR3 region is CAISEGAQGTAFF. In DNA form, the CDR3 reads TGTGCCATCAGTGAGGGTGCCCAGGGTACAGCTTTCTTT.

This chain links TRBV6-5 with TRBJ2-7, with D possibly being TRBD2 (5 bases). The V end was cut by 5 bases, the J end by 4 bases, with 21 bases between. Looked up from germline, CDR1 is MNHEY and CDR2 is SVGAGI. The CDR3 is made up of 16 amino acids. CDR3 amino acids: CASSHYNGLQPYEQYF. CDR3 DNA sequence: TGTGCCAGCAGTCACTATAATGGACTTCAACCATACGAGCAGTACTTC.

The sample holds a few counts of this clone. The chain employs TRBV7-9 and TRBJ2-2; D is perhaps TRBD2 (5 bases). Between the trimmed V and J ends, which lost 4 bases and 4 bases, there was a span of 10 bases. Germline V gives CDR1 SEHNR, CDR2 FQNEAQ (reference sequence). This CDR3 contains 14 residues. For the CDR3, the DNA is TGTGCCAGCAGCTCATTGAGGGCCACCGGGGAGCTGTTTTTT. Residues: CASSSLRATGELFF.

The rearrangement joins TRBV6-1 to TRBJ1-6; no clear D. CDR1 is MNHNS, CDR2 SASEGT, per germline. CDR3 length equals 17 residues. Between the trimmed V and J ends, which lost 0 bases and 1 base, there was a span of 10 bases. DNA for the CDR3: TGTGCCAGCAGTGAAGCTCGCATGAGGTCCTATAATTCACCCCTCCACTTT. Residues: CASSEARMRSYNSPLHF.

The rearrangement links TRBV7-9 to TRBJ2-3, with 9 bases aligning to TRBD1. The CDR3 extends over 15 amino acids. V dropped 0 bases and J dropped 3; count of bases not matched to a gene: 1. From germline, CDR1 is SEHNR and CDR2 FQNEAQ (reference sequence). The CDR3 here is CASSLAGQGTDTQYF. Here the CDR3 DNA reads TGTGCCAGCAGCTTAGCGGGACAGGGTACAGATACGCAGTATTTT.

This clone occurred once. The CDR3 sequence: CATATQGAITEAFF. The CDR3 region has the DNA TGTGCCACCGCGACACAGGGGGCAATCACTGAAGCTTTCTTT. The chain has TRBV28 and TRBJ1-1; 9 nucleotides match TRBD1. J lost 4 bases, V lost 10 bases, and 10 bases had no gene match. The length of the CDR3 is 14 residues. Germline V gene lookup returns CDR1 MDHEN and CDR2 SYDVKM.

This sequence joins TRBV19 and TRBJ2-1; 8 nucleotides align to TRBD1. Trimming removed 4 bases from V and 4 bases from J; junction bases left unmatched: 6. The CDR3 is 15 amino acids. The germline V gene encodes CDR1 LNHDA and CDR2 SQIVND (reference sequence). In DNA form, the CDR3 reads TGTGCCAGTAGTAAGACAGGGGCGATATACAATGAGCAGTTCTTC. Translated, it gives CASSKTGAIYNEQFF.

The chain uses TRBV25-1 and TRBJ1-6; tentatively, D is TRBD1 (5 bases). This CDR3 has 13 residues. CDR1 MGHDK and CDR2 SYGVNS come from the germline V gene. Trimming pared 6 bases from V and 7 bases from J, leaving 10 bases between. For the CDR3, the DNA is TGTGCCAGCAGCGCGACAGCAAATTCACCCCTCCACTTT. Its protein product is CASSATANSPLHF.

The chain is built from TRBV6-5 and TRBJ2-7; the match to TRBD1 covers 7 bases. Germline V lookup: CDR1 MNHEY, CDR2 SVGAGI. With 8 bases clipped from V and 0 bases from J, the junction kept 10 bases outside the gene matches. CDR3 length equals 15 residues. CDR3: CASLQTGVGSYEQYF. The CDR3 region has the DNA TGTGCCAGCCTACAAACAGGGGTAGGCTCCTACGAGCAGTACTTC.

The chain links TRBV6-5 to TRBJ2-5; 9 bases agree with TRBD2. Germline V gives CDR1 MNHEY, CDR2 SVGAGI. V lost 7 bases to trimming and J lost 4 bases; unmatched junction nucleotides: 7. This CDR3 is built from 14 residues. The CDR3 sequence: CASTVAGVGETQYF. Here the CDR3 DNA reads TGTGCCAGCACGGTAGCGGGAGTAGGAGAGACCCAGTACTTC.

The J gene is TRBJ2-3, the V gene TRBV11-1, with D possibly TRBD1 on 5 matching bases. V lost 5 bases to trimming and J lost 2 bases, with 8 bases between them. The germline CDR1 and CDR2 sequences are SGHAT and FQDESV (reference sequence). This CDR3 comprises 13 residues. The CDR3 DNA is TGTGCCAGCAGCCCAGGGAACACAGATACGCAGTATTTT. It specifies CASSPGNTDTQYF.

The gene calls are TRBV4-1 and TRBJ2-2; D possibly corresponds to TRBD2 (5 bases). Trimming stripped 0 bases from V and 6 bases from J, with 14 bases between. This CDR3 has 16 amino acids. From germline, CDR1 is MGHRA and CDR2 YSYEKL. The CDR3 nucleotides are TGCGCCAGCAGCCAAGATCTCCTCCGGGATCCCGGGGAGCTGTTTTTT. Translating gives CASSQDLLRDPGELFF.

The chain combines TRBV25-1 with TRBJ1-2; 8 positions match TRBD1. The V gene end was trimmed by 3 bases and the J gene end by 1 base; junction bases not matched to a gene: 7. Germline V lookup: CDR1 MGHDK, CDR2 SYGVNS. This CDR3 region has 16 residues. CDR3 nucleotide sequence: TGTGCCAGCAGTGATATATCAGGGGGCGTTAACTATGGCTACACCTTC. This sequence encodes CASSDISGGVNYGYTF.

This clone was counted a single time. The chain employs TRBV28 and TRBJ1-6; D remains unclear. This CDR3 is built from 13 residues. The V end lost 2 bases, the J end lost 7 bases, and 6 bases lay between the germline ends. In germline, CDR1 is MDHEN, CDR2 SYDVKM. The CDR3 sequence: CASSLLLNSPLHF. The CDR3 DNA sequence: TGTGCCAGCAGTTTACTACTCAATTCACCCCTCCACTTT.